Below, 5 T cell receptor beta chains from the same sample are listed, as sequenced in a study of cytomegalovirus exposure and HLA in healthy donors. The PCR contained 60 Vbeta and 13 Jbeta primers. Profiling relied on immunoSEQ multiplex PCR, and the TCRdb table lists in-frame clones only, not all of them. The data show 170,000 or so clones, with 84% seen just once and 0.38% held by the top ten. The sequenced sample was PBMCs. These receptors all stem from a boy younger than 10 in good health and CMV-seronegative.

The DNA for the CDR3 is TGTGCCAGCAGTGAACTTAGCGAGCAGTACTTC. Translated, it gives CASSELSEQYF. This chain joins TRBV6-1 and TRBJ2-5, with D uncertain. The DNA end is more similar to TRBJ2-7, so the J call may be wrong. The CDR3 covers 11 residues. Germline CDR1 and CDR2: MNHNS and SASEGT.

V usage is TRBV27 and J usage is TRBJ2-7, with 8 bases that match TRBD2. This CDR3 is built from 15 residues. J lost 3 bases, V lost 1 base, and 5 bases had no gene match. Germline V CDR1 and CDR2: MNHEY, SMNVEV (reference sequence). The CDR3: CASSLYPGRVYEQYF. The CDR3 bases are TGTGCCAGCAGTTTATACCCCGGGAGGGTCTACGAGCAGTACTTC.

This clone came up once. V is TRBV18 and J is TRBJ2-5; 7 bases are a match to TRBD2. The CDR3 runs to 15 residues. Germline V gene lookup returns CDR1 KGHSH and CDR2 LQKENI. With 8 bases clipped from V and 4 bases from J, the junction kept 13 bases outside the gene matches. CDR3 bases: TGTGCCAGCACCAAGCGGGGAATCGGGGTAGAGACCCAGTACTTC. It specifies CASTKRGIGVETQYF. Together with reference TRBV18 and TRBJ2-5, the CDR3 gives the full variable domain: NAGVMQNPRHLVRRRGQEARLRCSPMKGHSHVYWYRQLPEEGLKFMVYLQKENIIDESGMPKERFSAEFPKEGPSILRIQQVVRGDSAAYFCASTKRGIGVETQYFGPGTRLLVL.

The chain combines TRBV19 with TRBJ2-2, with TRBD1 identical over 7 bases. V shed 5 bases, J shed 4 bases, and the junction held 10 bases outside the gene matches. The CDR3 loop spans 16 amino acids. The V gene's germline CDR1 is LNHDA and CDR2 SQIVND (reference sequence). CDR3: CASSFRQGLSTGELFF. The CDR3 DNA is TGTGCCAGTAGTTTCCGACAGGGTTTGTCCACCGGGGAGCTGTTTTTT.

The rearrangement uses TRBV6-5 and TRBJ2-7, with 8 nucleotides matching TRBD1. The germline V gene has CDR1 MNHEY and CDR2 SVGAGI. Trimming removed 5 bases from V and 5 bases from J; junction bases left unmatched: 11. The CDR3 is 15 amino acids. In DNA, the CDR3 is TGTGCCAGCAGTACCACCGGGACAGGTCCTAACGAGCAGTACTTC. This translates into CASSTTGTGPNEQYF.